These T cell receptor beta chains were read from a single sample in a study of cytomegalovirus exposure and HLA in healthy donors. Repertoires were generated with immunoSEQ multiplex PCR, while TCRdb's copy carries only in-frame clones and drops some. The data show over 150,000 clones, 65% to 85% seen once. What was sequenced was PBMCs. These receptor sequences come from a woman under 30 in good health and CMV-seronegative. The CDR3 runs from the conserved cysteine through the conserved F or W. The D gene is left open where the match is weak. Clone size is not always given. Where it is, it says once, few, many or a class for expanded clones.

V	size	J	D	CDR3	DNA
TRBV30	.	TRBJ1-1	TRBD1	CAWSRDLPGTGGLWAFF	TGTGCCTGGTCACGGGATCTCCCCGGAACAGGGGGACTGTGGGCTTTCTTT
TRBV5-1	.	TRBJ1-6	.	CASSFNDPRRDSLHF	TGCGCCAGCAGCTTTAATGACCCGCGCCGGGACTCCCTCCACTTT
TRBV5-6	.	TRBJ1-2	.	CASSLTGHDGYTF	TGTGCCAGCAGCTTGACGGGACATGATGGCTACACCTTC
TRBV5-1	.	TRBJ1-1	.	CASSLWAFGDTEAFF	TGCGCCAGCAGCTTGTGGGCCTTCGGGGACACTGAAGCTTTCTTT
TRBV28	.	TRBJ2-6	.	CASTQGGNSGANVLTF	TGTGCCAGCACCCAGGGGGGCAACTCTGGGGCCAACGTCCTGACTTTC
TRBV18	once	TRBJ2-6	.	CASSPQASEEDGANVLTF	TGTGCCAGCTCACCACAGGCGTCTGAGGAGGATGGGGCCAACGTCCTGACTTTC
TRBV2	.	TRBJ1-3	TRBD1	CASTKGQAGDTIYF	TGTGCCAGCACGAAGGGACAGGCGGGGGACACCATATATTTT
TRBV28	.	TRBJ2-7	TRBD2	CASSPSDWTSGRDSDEQYF	TGTGCCAGCAGTCCCTCGGATTGGACTAGCGGGAGAGATAGCGACGAGCAGTACTTC
TRBV5-4	.	TRBJ2-5	TRBD1	CASSLRTGPYLQETQYF	TGTGCCAGCAGCCTCCGGACAGGACCCTATCTCCAAGAGACCCAGTACTTC
TRBV7-3	.	TRBJ1-1	.	CASSSTKDSRASDF	TGTGCCAGCAGCTCCACTAAGGACAGCCGGGCCTCTGACTTT
TRBV19	.	TRBJ1-2	TRBD1	CASSGTGGTYGYTF	TGTGCCAGTAGCGGGACAGGGGGCACGTATGGCTACACCTTC
TRBV28	few	TRBJ2-2	TRBD2	CASSLWRLAGGPGELFF	TGTGCCAGCAGTTTATGGAGACTAGCGGGAGGTCCCGGGGAGCTGTTTTTT
TRBV7-2	.	TRBJ1-4	TRBD1	CASDRDSEKLFF	TGTGCCAGCGACCGGGACAGTGAAAAACTGTTTTTT
TRBV2	once	TRBJ1-5	.	CATAQGPNQPQHF	TGTGCCACCGCTCAGGGGCCCAATCAGCCCCAGCATTTT
TRBV7-9	.	TRBJ2-3	.	CASSPPLGAPTDTQYF	TGTGCCAGCAGCCCTCCTTTAGGAGCTCCCACAGATACGCAGTATTTT
TRBV5-1	few	TRBJ2-6	.	CASSLDGSSGANVLTF	TGCGCCAGCAGCTTGGATGGGAGCTCTGGGGCCAACGTCCTGACTTTC
TRBV5-4	.	TRBJ2-6	TRBD1	CASSGGRGTGGFGANVLTF	TGTGCCAGCAGCGGGGGTCGCGGGACAGGGGGTTTCGGGGCCAACGTCCTGACTTTC
TRBV11-3	few	TRBJ2-5	.	CASSPGGGETQYF	TGTGCCAGCAGCCCGGGGGGCGGAGAGACCCAGTACTTC
TRBV19	.	TRBJ2-7	.	CASSIAGNEQYF	TGTGCCAGTAGTATCGCCGGGAACGAGCAGTACTTC
TRBV29-1	.	TRBJ1-1	.	CSGRQVTEAFF	TGCAGCGGACGACAGGTAACTGAAGCTTTCTTT
TRBV11-2	once	TRBJ1-5	TRBD1	CASSLEGTGAGNQPQHF	TGTGCCAGCAGCTTAGAGGGAACAGGGGCAGGCAATCAGCCCCAGCATTTT
TRBV29-1	.	TRBJ2-6	TRBD2	CSTILAGIGGANVLTF	TGCAGCACAATACTAGCGGGAATCGGTGGGGCCAACGTCCTGACTTTC
TRBV28	.	TRBJ2-1	TRBD2	CASSIGLAGRISYNEQFF	TGTGCCAGCAGTATAGGACTAGCGGGTAGGATCTCCTACAATGAGCAGTTCTTC
TRBV9	once	TRBJ2-7	TRBD2	CASSVGGLALSYEQYF	TGTGCCAGCAGCGTAGGGGGACTAGCGCTCTCCTACGAGCAGTACTTC
TRBV6-5	.	TRBJ1-5	TRBD1	CATYGQGNQPQHF	TGTGCCACATACGGACAGGGAAATCAGCCCCAGCATTTT
TRBV7-2	.	TRBJ2-7	TRBD2	CASSLSGSTYEQYF	TGTGCCAGCAGCCTTAGCGGGTCCACCTACGAGCAGTACTTC
TRBV2	.	TRBJ2-1	TRBD2	CASYERLADYNEQFF	TGTGCCAGTTACGAACGGCTAGCGGACTACAATGAGCAGTTCTTC
TRBV4-1	.	TRBJ1-2	.	CASSQDRVVGGNGYTF	TGCGCCAGCAGCCAAGATAGGGTTGTGGGAGGGAATGGCTACACCTTC
TRBV7-9	.	TRBJ2-3	.	CASSLADQGDTQYF	TGTGCCAGCAGCTTAGCGGATCAGGGTGATACGCAGTATTTT
TRBV29-1	.	TRBJ2-7	.	CSVALSYEQYF	TGCAGCGTTGCCCTAAGCTACGAGCAGTACTTC
TRBV6-1	few	TRBJ2-1	TRBD1	CASSETGTGYIEQFF	TGTGCCAGCAGTGAAACCGGGACAGGGTACATTGAGCAGTTCTTC
TRBV28	.	TRBJ1-2	.	CASQKEGRYGYTF	TGTGCCAGCCAAAAGGAGGGGAGGTATGGCTACACCTTC
TRBV6-6	.	TRBJ2-7	.	CASSFGGQAYEQYF	TGTGCCAGCAGCTTCGGTGGGCAGGCCTACGAGCAGTACTTC
TRBV5-1	.	TRBJ2-4	TRBD1	CASSHGQGARNIQYF	TGCGCCAGCAGCCACGGACAGGGGGCGAGAAACATTCAGTACTTC
TRBV15	.	TRBJ1-1	.	CATSRDRTRRSTEAFF	TGTGCCACCAGCAGAGATAGGACTAGGAGGAGCACTGAAGCTTTCTTT
TRBV15	once	TRBJ2-5	TRBD1	CATRRQGQETQYF	TGTGCCACCAGAAGACAGGGTCAAGAGACCCAGTACTTC
TRBV6-1	few	TRBJ1-3	.	CASSEVEGNTIYF	TGTGCCAGCAGTGAAGTGGAGGGAAACACCATATATTTT
TRBV19	.	TRBJ2-1	.	CASSIGSAGYNEQFF	TGTGCCAGTAGTATAGGCTCAGCGGGCTACAATGAGCAGTTCTTC
TRBV7-6	.	TRBJ2-2	TRBD1	CASSGGQGGDFPNTGELFF	TGTGCCAGCAGCGGTGGACAAGGGGGCGATTTTCCGAACACCGGGGAGCTGTTTTTT
TRBV2	.	TRBJ2-6	TRBD1	CASNPPPGQGKPRSGANVLTF	TGTGCCAGCAATCCACCTCCGGGACAGGGAAAGCCCCGCTCTGGGGCCAACGTCCTGACTTTC
TRBV5-6	.	TRBJ2-5	.	CASSLTGRDQETQYF	TGTGCCAGCAGCTTGACAGGGAGAGACCAAGAGACCCAGTACTTC